The following is a TCR beta chain sequence with its context. This sample was included in a study of cytomegalovirus exposure and HLA in healthy donors. CDR1 is LNHDA and CDR2 is SQIVND in the germline V gene (reference sequence). Trimming left V 5 bases short and J 0 bases short, with 14 bases between. The CDR3 runs to 17 residues. Researchers ran the PCR with 60 Vbeta and 13 Jbeta primers. TCRdb keeps only in-frame clones here, not all; method: immunoSEQ multiplex PCR. The top ten hold roughly 1.4% of the sample, which has about 43,000 clones, approximately 77% seen once. Sequencing input: PBMCs. This chain uses TRBV19 with TRBJ2-6, with D perhaps matching TRBD2 (6 bases). The TCR was taken from a man aged 25-40 years in good health and CMV-seronegative. CDR3 region: CASSPAGRFSGANVLTF. As DNA, the CDR3 is TGTGCCAGTAGTCCGGCAGGGAGGTTCTCTGGGGCCAACGTCCTGACTTTC.